The 12 T cell receptor beta chains in this list originate from one sample, sequenced in a study of breast tumors, draining lymph nodes, adjacent tissues. Via MiXCR, TCRdb re-called the multiplex PCR reads, giving one row per CDR3 protein. Here the sample spans some 140,000 distinct CDR3 sequences, about 22% being singletons. Samples came from axillary lymph nodes draining the breast cancer. The sample taken for sequencing was axillary lymph node tissue. The receptors stem from a female donor with breast cancer. Some clones in this sample may be carry-over from other donors' samples.

This clonotype was recorded many times. The chain recombines TRBV6-2 or TRBV6-3 with TRBJ2-7, with 7 bases that match TRBD2. The germline V gene has CDR1 MNHEY and CDR2 SVGEGT. This CDR3 contains 15 residues. V lost 3 bases to trimming and J lost 2 bases; unmatched junction nucleotides: 7. This chain's CDR3 is CASSYRASGPYEQYF. The CDR3 DNA reads as TGTGCCAGCAGTTATAGGGCTAGCGGCCCCTACGAGCAGTACTTC.

This clonotype was detected many times. The gene calls are TRBV20-1 and TRBJ2-1, with 7 bases lining up with TRBD2. The junction had 4 bases not matched to a gene; V was cut back by 4 bases and J by 4 bases. The CDR3 runs 13 residues. Germline CDR1 DFQATT, CDR2 SNEGSKA (reference sequence). CDR3 residues: CSATAGPYNEQFF. For the CDR3, the DNA is TGCAGTGCTACAGCGGGACCTTACAATGAGCAGTTCTTC.

This clonotype has ten or more counts. The V gene is TRBV6-2 or TRBV6-3, the J gene TRBJ2-5; no clear D gene. V shed 6 bases and J shed 5 bases, with 7 bases lying between them. Germline assignment: CDR1 MNHEY and CDR2 SVGEGT. This CDR3 spans 11 amino acids. The CDR3 protein is CASRAQETQYF. CDR3 bases: TGTGCCAGCAGGGCCCAGGAGACCCAGTACTTC.

This clonotype was seen many times. V and J are TRBV2 and TRBJ1-4; D unclear. Per germline, CDR1 SNHLY and CDR2 FYNNEI. There are 12 residues in the CDR3. The V end was cut by 4 bases, the J end by 8 bases, with 8 bases between. The CDR3 loop is CASSVKVEKLFF. As DNA, the CDR3 is TGTGCCAGCAGTGTCAAGGTCGAAAAACTGTTTTTT.

There are many counts of this clonotype. The genes are TRBV5-1 and TRBJ2-1; 10 bases line up with TRBD1. Losses at the gene ends were 3 bases for V and 10 bases for J; bases not matched to a gene: 19. This CDR3 region has 18 residues. Germline loops: CDR1 SGHRS, CDR2 YFSETQ. For the CDR3, the DNA is TGCGCCAGCAGCTGGACCCTAGGGAGACAGGGGGCAGGTAGCGAGCAGTTCTTC. Its translation is CASSWTLGRQGAGSEQFF. Combining the CDR3 with reference TRBV5-1 and TRBJ2-1 gives the whole variable domain KAGVTQTPRYLIKTRGQQVTLSCSPISGHRSVSWYQQTPGQGLQFLFEYFSETQRNKGNFPGRFSGRQFSNSRSEMNVSTLELGDSALYLCASSWTLGRQGAGSEQFFGPGTRLTVL.

This clonotype was detected many times. Here the CDR3 reads CASSQQRSGTGELFF. The CDR3 DNA is TGTGCCAGCAGTCAACAACGGTCGGGGACCGGGGAGCTGTTTTTT. The chain recombines TRBV7-9 with TRBJ2-2; D perhaps matches TRBD2 (5 bases). Germline V gives CDR1 SEHNR, CDR2 FQNEAQ (reference sequence). V lost 6 bases and J 5 bases, leaving 16 bases between the germline ends. The CDR3 has 15 residues.

This clonotype was picked up many times. The rearrangement uses TRBV27 and TRBJ2-1; 11 bases match TRBD2. The CDR3 contains 15 residues. J lost 6 bases, V lost 7 bases, and 8 bases had no gene match. Germline V gene data show CDR1 as MNHEY and CDR2 as SMNVEV (reference sequence). The chain's CDR3 is CASTSLAGVANEQFF. The CDR3 nucleotides read TGTGCCAGCACCTCACTAGCGGGAGTCGCCAATGAGCAGTTCTTC.

This clonotype showed up many times. The chain joins TRBV15 to TRBJ1-5; no clear D gene. Germline CDR1 is LNHNV and CDR2 is YYDKDF (reference sequence). V dropped 4 bases and J dropped 1 base, with 8 bases sitting between them. This CDR3 comprises 14 residues. CDR3 DNA: TGTGCCACCAGCAAGGGAGGGAGCAATCAGCCCCAGCATTTT. It translates to CATSKGGSNQPQHF.

The gene calls are TRBV4-3 and TRBJ1-4, with unresolved D. CDR3 size: 15 residues. Germline V lookup: CDR1 LGHNA, CDR2 YSLEER. V was pared by 3 bases and J by 5 bases, with 13 bases between. This CDR3 reads CASSQDVWVNEKLFF. The CDR3 DNA follows: TGCGCCAGCAGCCAGGACGTTTGGGTAAATGAAAAACTGTTTTTT.

This clonotype was observed once. One end of the junction is discordant with germline, which a read error may explain. The chain is built from TRBV4-1 and TRBJ1-5; 7 positions agree with TRBD1. Germline V gives CDR1 MGHRA, CDR2 YSYEKL. The CDR3 runs to 16 residues. The CDR3 region is CASGQQTGNSNQPQHF. CDR3 bases: TGCGCCAGCGGCCAACAGACAGGGAATAGCAATCAGCCCCAGCATTTT.

As concerns this clonotype: A much larger clone lies one base from this, so it may be a read error. The gene calls are TRBV5-1 and TRBJ1-3; D is unclear. The CDR3 is made up of 14 amino acids. CDR1 is SGHRS, CDR2 YFSETQ, per germline. The V end was cut by 6 bases, the J end by 2 bases, with 12 bases between. The CDR3 DNA is TGCGCCAGCAAAACCGGCCCCCCTGGAAACACCATATATTTT. As protein: CASKTGPPGNTIYF.

This clonotype showed up just a few times. The gene calls are TRBV28 and TRBJ2-5, with D unresolved. The V and J ends lost 5 bases and 6 bases respectively, with 13 bases between them. The CDR3 has 13 amino acids. The germline V gene encodes CDR1 MDHEN and CDR2 SYDVKM. The CDR3 is CASSTLGRKTQYF. In nucleotides, the CDR3 is TGTGCCAGCAGTACGCTAGGACGGAAGACCCAGTACTTC.